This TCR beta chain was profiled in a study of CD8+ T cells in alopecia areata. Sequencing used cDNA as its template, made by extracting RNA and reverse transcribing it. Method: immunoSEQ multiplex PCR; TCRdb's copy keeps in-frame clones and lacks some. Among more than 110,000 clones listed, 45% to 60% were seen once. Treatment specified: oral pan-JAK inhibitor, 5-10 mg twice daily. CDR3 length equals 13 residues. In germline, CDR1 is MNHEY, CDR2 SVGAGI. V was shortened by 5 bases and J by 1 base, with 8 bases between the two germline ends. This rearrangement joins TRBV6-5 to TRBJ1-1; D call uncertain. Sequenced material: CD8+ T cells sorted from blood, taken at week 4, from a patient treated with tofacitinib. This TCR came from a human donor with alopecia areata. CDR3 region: CASSPDWNTEAFF. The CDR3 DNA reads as TGTGCCAGCAGTCCGGACTGGAACACTGAAGCTTTCTTT.